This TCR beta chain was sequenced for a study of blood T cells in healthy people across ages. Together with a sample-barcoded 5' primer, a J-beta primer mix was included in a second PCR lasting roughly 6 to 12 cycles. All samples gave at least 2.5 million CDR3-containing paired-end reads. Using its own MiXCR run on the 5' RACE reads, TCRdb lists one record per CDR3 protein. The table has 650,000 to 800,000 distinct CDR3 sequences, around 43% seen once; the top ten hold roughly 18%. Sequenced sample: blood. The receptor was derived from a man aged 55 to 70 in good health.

This CDR3 reads CASYSRGGRETQYF. The CDR3 DNA is TGTGCCAGCTACTCGCGGGGGGGCCGAGAGACCCAGTACTTC. This chain joins TRBV6-2 or TRBV6-3 and TRBJ2-5; 9 bases line up with TRBD2. This CDR3 region has 14 residues. Unmatched junction bases numbered 8, after V lost 8 bases and J lost 4 bases. Germline assignment: CDR1 MNHEY and CDR2 SVGEGT.